The TCR beta chain under discussion was sequenced for a study of tumor-infiltrating lymphocytes in localized non-small cell lung cancer. With 2 bases removed from V and 4 bases from J, the gap between germline ends came to 8 bases. From germline, CDR1 is ENHRY and CDR2 SYGVKD. This CDR3 region has 14 residues. The table came from immunoSEQ multiplex PCR; TCRdb's copy has only in-frame clones and leaves some out. The sample contains 11,000 or so clones, about 66% of which appear only once. The TCR comes from a human donor with non-small cell lung cancer. V gene TRBV10-3 combines with J gene TRBJ1-4, with D unclear. What was sequenced was uninvolved lung tissue not adjacent to the tumor. In DNA, the CDR3 is TGTGCCATCAGTGAGGTCCAGTTTAATGAAAAACTGTTTTTT. This codes for CAISEVQFNEKLFF.